The clone carrying this T cell receptor beta chain has only a few counts. What it binds is unknown. With 0 bases removed from V and 7 bases from J, the gap between germline ends came to 14 bases. There are 16 residues in the CDR3. In germline, CDR1 is SGHKS, CDR2 YYEKEE (reference sequence). The data are from a study of T cells after yellow fever vaccination. Overall study results and limits: Contamination of FACS-sorted repertoires by abundant clonotypes from the bulk population could occur.

TCRdb analysed the 5' RACE reads with MiXCR anew, one entry per CDR3 protein. In the table there are a few hundred thousand distinct CDR3 sequences, 3.5% to 4.5% of which are singletons. This chain connects TRBV5-5 to TRBJ1-6; maybe TRBD1 (5 bases). The TCR was taken from a man aged 18-30 years who received the YFV17D yellow fever vaccine. The sample consisted of PBMCs, taken 15 days after the yellow fever booster vaccination. In DNA form, the CDR3 reads TGTGCCAGCAGCTTGGACTCGTGGGGGGGAAATTCACCCCTCCACTTT. Translated: CASSLDSWGGNSPLHF.